The entry that follows covers one T cell receptor (beta chain) sequence. Antigen: not known. These data come from a study of T cell responses to AZD1222 COVID-19 vaccine. Study observations and caveats: After two AZD1222 doses, spike-specific TCR breadth and depth rose versus day 0. CD4 TCRs associated with vaccination spanned spike, dominating at 160-218 and 743-854.

Using immunoSEQ multiplex PCR, the repertoire was profiled, and TCRdb retains in-frame clones only, with some absent. The sample has some 110,000 clones, about 88% seen once. The germline V gene encodes CDR1 GTSNPN and CDR2 SVGIG (reference sequence). The junction had 15 bases not matched to a gene; V was cut back by 3 bases and J by 9 bases. This CDR3 contains 15 residues. The chain carries TRBV30 and TRBJ1-2, with TRBD1 matching 8 bases. The clonotype was recovered from an adult who received the AZD1222 COVID-19 vaccine. The source material was peripheral blood, sampled 28 days after the second AZD1222 dose. CDR3 amino acids: CAWSATRGLSNSYTF. As DNA, the CDR3 is TGTGCCTGGAGCGCGACCAGGGGGCTTAGTAATAGCTACACCTTC.